A selection of T cell receptor beta chains follows, all from one sample in a study of early T cells in non-severe SARS-CoV-2 infection. One entry per CDR3 protein, called by TCRdb with MiXCR from the 5' RACE reads. The repertoire holds more than 45,000 distinct CDR3 sequences, with approximately 5.7% as singletons. The material sequenced was whole blood, taken at baseline. These receptors all stem from an adult who was a healthcare worker with PCR-confirmed SARS-CoV-2 infection or an uninfected control (not recorded which). CDR3s include the opening cysteine and the closing phenylalanine or tryptophan. A D gene is named only where the DNA matches it firmly. Size is stated for part of the rows, as once, few or many counts, or as a class when the clone is expanded.

cdr3_aa	cdr3_nt	clone_size	v_call	d_call	j_call
CASSLGRGQANTGELFF	TGTGCCAGCAGCTTAGGTCGTGGACAGGCGAACACCGGGGAGCTGTTTTTT	-	TRBV7-2	TRBD1	TRBJ2-2
CASSSLAGQETQYF	TGTGCCAGCAGTTCACTAGCGGGACAAGAGACCCAGTACTTC	many	TRBV27	TRBD2	TRBJ2-5
CASSQDRSGRYNEQFF	TGTGCCAGCAGCCAAGATAGAAGCGGGAGGTACAATGAGCAGTTCTTC	many	TRBV3-1	TRBD2	TRBJ2-1
CASSFGQGMADTQYF	TGTGCCAGCAGTTTTGGCCAGGGGATGGCAGATACGCAGTATTTT	-	TRBV12-3/TRBV12-4	-	TRBJ2-3
CSVSNYNEQFF	TGCAGCGTTTCAAACTACAATGAGCAGTTCTTC	many	TRBV29-1	-	TRBJ2-1
CASRQGASTGELFF	TGTGCCAGCCGACAGGGGGCAAGCACCGGGGAGCTGTTTTTT	many	TRBV19	TRBD1	TRBJ2-2
CSAPPRLAGGSPYEQYF	TGCAGTGCACCCCCCAGACTAGCGGGAGGCAGCCCCTACGAGCAGTACTTC	-	TRBV20-1	TRBD2	TRBJ2-7
CASSLMASGPSSYEQYF	TGCGCCAGCAGCTTGATGGCTAGCGGGCCGAGCTCCTACGAGCAGTACTTC	many	TRBV5-1	TRBD2	TRBJ2-7
CASSYRGQGGYTF	TGTGCCAGCTCGTACAGGGGGCAGGGTGGCTACACCTTC	few	TRBV18	TRBD1	TRBJ1-2
CASSSILWGYTF	TGTGCCAGCAGCTCGATACTCTGGGGCTACACCTTC	many	TRBV7-9	-	TRBJ1-2
CASSPGGLAVVLSYEQYF	TGCGCCAGCAGCCCGGGGGGACTAGCGGTCGTTCTATCCTACGAGCAGTACTTC	many	TRBV4-1	TRBD2	TRBJ2-7
CASSILPGTGELFF	TGTGCCAGTAGTATACTTCCAGGGACCGGGGAGCTGTTTTTT	many	TRBV19	-	TRBJ2-2
CASSEAYRTSGLYNEQFF	TGTGCCAGCAGTGAAGCCTACAGGACTAGCGGACTATACAATGAGCAGTTCTTC	few	TRBV6-1	TRBD2	TRBJ2-1
CSARSGREQYF	TGCAGTGCTAGGAGCGGGAGGGAGCAGTACTTC	few	TRBV20-1	TRBD2	TRBJ2-7
CASSYSGTSAKETQYF	TGTGCCAGCAGTTACTCCGGCACTAGCGCGAAAGAGACCCAGTACTTC	few	TRBV6-6	TRBD2	TRBJ2-5